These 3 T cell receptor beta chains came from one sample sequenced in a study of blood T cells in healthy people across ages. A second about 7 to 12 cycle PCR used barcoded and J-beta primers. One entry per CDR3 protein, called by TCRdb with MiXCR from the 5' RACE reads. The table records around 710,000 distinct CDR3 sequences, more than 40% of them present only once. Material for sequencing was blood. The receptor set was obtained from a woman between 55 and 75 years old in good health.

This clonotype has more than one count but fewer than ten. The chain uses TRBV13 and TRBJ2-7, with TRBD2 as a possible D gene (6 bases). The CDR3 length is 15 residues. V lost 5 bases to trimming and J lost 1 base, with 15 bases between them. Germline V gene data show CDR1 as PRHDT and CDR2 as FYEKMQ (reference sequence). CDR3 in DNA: TGTGCCAGCAGCCGCGGGACGGCGGTTTCCTACGAGCAGTACTTC. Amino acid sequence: CASSRGTAVSYEQYF. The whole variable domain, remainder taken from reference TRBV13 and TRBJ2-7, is AAGVIQSPRHLIKEKRETATLKCYPIPRHDTVYWYQQGPGQDPQFLISFYEKMQSDKGSIPDRFSAQQFSDYHSELNMSSLELGDSALYFCASSRGTAVSYEQYFGPGTRLTVT.

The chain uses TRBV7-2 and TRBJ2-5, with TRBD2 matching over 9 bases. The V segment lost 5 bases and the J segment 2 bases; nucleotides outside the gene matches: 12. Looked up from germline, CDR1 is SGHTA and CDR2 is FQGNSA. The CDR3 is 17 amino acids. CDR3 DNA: TGTGCCAGCAGCCCAGGAATCCTAGCGGGGCGGCAAGAGACCCAGTACTTC. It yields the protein CASSPGILAGRQETQYF.

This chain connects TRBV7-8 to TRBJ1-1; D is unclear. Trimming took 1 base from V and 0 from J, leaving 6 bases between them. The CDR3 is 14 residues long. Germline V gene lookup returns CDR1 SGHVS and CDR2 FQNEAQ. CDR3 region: CASSLDLVNTEAFF. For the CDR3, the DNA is TGTGCCAGCAGCTTAGATTTGGTGAACACTGAAGCTTTCTTT.